The 20 T cell receptor beta chains below come from one sample, sequenced in a study of cytomegalovirus exposure and HLA in healthy donors (dated by TCRdb to between 2016 and 2019). Libraries were built with the immunoSEQ multiplex PCR assay. TCRdb obtained this table from immuneACCESS and retained in-frame rearrangements with V and J assigned. These tables miss some clones; where compared with another copy, unresolved V genes account for less than half of the shortfall, and the remainder is unexplained. For this sample there are roughly 100,000 clones; less than 95% appear just once. Jointly, the top ten make up 0.89% of the sample. The material sequenced was PBMCs. These receptors were taken from a woman aged 18-29 years in good health and CMV-seronegative.

The V gene is TRBV19, the J gene TRBJ1-5, with 7 bases lining up with TRBD1. This CDR3 is built from 14 residues. The V segment lost 6 bases and the J segment 7 bases; nucleotides outside the gene matches: 9. CDR1 LNHDA and CDR2 SQIVND come from the germline V gene (reference sequence). CDR3 protein: CASRPRQGGQPQHF. Here the CDR3 DNA reads TGTGCCAGTAGACCGAGACAGGGAGGACAGCCCCAGCATTTT.

The chain employs TRBV25-1 and TRBJ1-2; the D gene is possibly TRBD1 (6 bases). Trimming removed 2 bases at V and 7 bases at J, with 14 bases between. The CDR3 has 14 amino acids. CDR1 MGHDK and CDR2 SYGVNS come from the germline V gene. CDR3 amino acids: CASSETTQGSGYTF. The CDR3 DNA sequence: TGTGCCAGCAGTGAAACAACACAGGGATCTGGCTACACCTTC.

This clone has only one observation. The V and J genes are TRBV5-1 and TRBJ2-7; weak D call: TRBD1 (5 bases). Trimming shortened V by 0 bases and J by 0 bases, and 7 bases separated the two germline ends. Germline V CDR1 and CDR2: SGHRS, YFSETQ. The CDR3 has 14 residues. The CDR3 nucleotides are TGCGCCAGCAGCTTGGGACAGAGCTCCTACGAGCAGTACTTC. Translated: CASSLGQSSYEQYF.

The J gene is TRBJ1-5, the V gene TRBV19, with 10 bases matching TRBD1. Germline V gene lookup returns CDR1 LNHDA and CDR2 SQIVND (reference sequence). The V segment lost 1 base and the J segment 8 bases; nucleotides outside the gene matches: 2. The CDR3 sequence is 14 residues long. CDR3 bases: TGTGCCAGTAGTATAGGACAGGGGGCTGAGCCCCAGCATTTT. Translated: CASSIGQGAEPQHF.

This clone has more than one count but fewer than ten. This chain uses TRBV11-3 with TRBJ2-4; TRBD1 agrees at 8 bases. Germline V gene data show CDR1 as SGHNT and CDR2 as YENEEA. The CDR3 length is 15 residues. V dropped 5 bases and J dropped 3; count of bases not matched to a gene: 6. Here the CDR3 reads CASSRSTGGKNIQYF. The CDR3 DNA follows: TGTGCCAGCAGCCGTTCTACAGGGGGCAAAAACATTCAGTACTTC.

The CDR3 protein is CASSQEKREAHEQYF. In nucleotides, the CDR3 is TGCGCCAGCAGCCAAGAAAAGCGGGAGGCCCACGAGCAGTACTTC. This chain connects TRBV4-1 to TRBJ2-7; TRBD2 agrees at 9 bases. The CDR3 is made up of 15 amino acids. From germline, CDR1 is MGHRA and CDR2 YSYEKL. The trim removed 0 bases at V and 5 bases at J, leaving 5 bases unmatched.

The chain is built from TRBV29-1 and TRBJ2-7; the match to TRBD1 covers 8 bases. With V trimmed by 5 bases and J by 5 bases, 8 bases remained unmatched. CDR3 length: 13 residues. CDR1 and CDR2 (germline): SQVTM, ANQGSEA. In DNA form, the CDR3 reads TGCAGCGTTCGCAGACAGGGGAAAAACGAGCAGTACTTC. It encodes CSVRRQGKNEQYF.

This clone was seen a single time. The V gene is TRBV5-1, the J gene TRBJ1-2; D may be TRBD1 (6 bases). Germline CDR1 and CDR2: SGHRS and YFSETQ. Trimming removed 4 bases from V and 8 bases from J, with 18 bases in between. The CDR3 totals 14 residues. This CDR3 is CASSDSQGIGGYTF. CDR3 nucleotide sequence: TGCGCCAGCAGCGATTCCCAGGGGATAGGCGGCTACACCTTC.

The chain employs TRBV11-3 and TRBJ2-7, with a possible D match to TRBD1 (6 bases). Germline V CDR1 and CDR2: SGHNT, YENEEA. The CDR3 is made up of 14 amino acids. V lost 2 bases to trimming and J lost 8 bases, with 16 bases between them. CDR3 sequence (DNA): TGTGCCAGCAGCTTACTTGGACAGAGCGGAAAGCAGTACTTC. Protein: CASSLLGQSGKQYF.

This sequence joins TRBV7-9 and TRBJ1-1; 8 bases agree with TRBD1. CDR1 is SEHNR, CDR2 FQNEAQ, per germline (reference sequence). The CDR3 extends over 15 amino acids. V gave up 5 bases and J gave up 1 base; unmatched junction bases: 6. The CDR3 reads CASSRLQGANTEAFF. DNA for the CDR3: TGTGCCAGCAGCCGACTCCAGGGGGCGAACACTGAAGCTTTCTTT.

This sequence joins TRBV7-2 and TRBJ2-7, with 7 nucleotides matching TRBD2. With 2 bases clipped from V and 0 bases from J, the junction kept 4 bases outside the gene matches. Germline V lookup: CDR1 SGHTA, CDR2 FQGNSA. The CDR3 is 15 residues long. The CDR3 loop is CASSLIGGSSYEQYF. The CDR3 DNA is TGTGCCAGCAGCTTAATCGGGGGGAGCTCCTACGAGCAGTACTTC.

The V gene is TRBV30, the J gene TRBJ2-3, with D possibly TRBD2 on 5 matching bases. The V end lost 5 bases, the J end lost 1 base, and 13 bases lay between the germline ends. In germline, CDR1 is GTSNPN, CDR2 SVGIG (reference sequence). CDR3 length: 14 residues. The CDR3 region is CAWVPLRGTDTQYF. In DNA, the CDR3 is TGTGCCTGGGTCCCTTTGAGGGGCACAGATACGCAGTATTTT. Supplemented by reference TRBV30 and TRBJ2-3, the full variable domain reads SQTIHQWPATLVQPVGSPLSLECTVEGTSNPNLYWYRQAAGRGLQLLFYSVGIGQISSEVPQNLSASRPQDRQFILSSKKLLLSDSGFYLCAWVPLRGTDTQYFGPGTRLTVL.

The chain combines TRBV2 with TRBJ2-5; D is perhaps TRBD2 (7 bases). The CDR3 covers 14 residues. Trimming pared 8 bases from V and 4 bases from J, leaving 17 bases between. Germline values: CDR1 SNHLY, CDR2 FYNNEI. The CDR3, as DNA: TGTGCCAGCTTGGGGAGGGGGGGAGGAGAGACCCAGTACTTC. It translates to CASLGRGGGETQYF.

V gene TRBV6-5 combines with J gene TRBJ1-4; possible D gene TRBD1, 6 bases. The germline V and J ends were trimmed by 1 base and 8 bases, with 14 bases remaining between them. Germline CDR1 MNHEY, CDR2 SVGAGI. The CDR3 has 15 amino acids. For the CDR3, the DNA is TGTGCCAGCAGTTACTGGGGGGGCCAGGGAGAAAAACTGTTTTTT. Protein: CASSYWGGQGEKLFF.

The chain carries TRBV7-2 and TRBJ2-5, with 7 bases matching TRBD2. There are 14 residues in the CDR3. The V gene's germline CDR1 is SGHTA and CDR2 FQGNSA. V trimming: 5 bases; J trimming: 1 base; junction bases outside the gene matches: 4. The CDR3 bases are TGTGCCAGCAGCGCCGGGGGGAGCCAAGAGACCCAGTACTTC. Protein product: CASSAGGSQETQYF. Supplemented by reference TRBV7-2 and TRBJ2-5, the full variable domain reads GAGVSQSPSNKVTEKGKDVELRCDPISGHTALYWYRQSLGQGLEFLIYFQGNSAPDKSGLPSDRFSAERTGGSVSTLTIQRTQQEDSAVYLCASSAGGSQETQYFGPGTRLLVL.

The chain employs TRBV4-3 and TRBJ2-3; D is unresolved. Germline V gene sequence: CDR1 LGHNA, CDR2 YSLEER. The CDR3 has 13 residues. Trimming stripped 1 base from V and 1 base from J, with 3 bases between. Written as DNA, the CDR3 is TGCGCCAGCAGCCAAGTCGGCACAGATACGCAGTATTTT. This gives the protein CASSQVGTDTQYF.

This chain connects TRBV2 to TRBJ1-2, with 7 bases lining up with TRBD1. Germline lookup yields CDR1 SNHLY and CDR2 FYNNEI. V lost 4 bases, J lost 4 bases, and 9 bases stayed unmatched. The CDR3 runs to 15 residues. The CDR3 DNA follows: TGTGCCAGCAGTGCCTCCATGACAGGGACCTATGGCTACACCTTC. Protein sequence: CASSASMTGTYGYTF.

The rearrangement links TRBV6-4 to TRBJ1-6; 9 bases map to TRBD1. The germline V gene has CDR1 MRHNA and CDR2 SNTAGT. J gave up 9 bases and V 6 bases, and 6 bases lay outside the gene matches. This CDR3 has 14 amino acids. Here the CDR3 DNA reads TGTGCCAGCAGCGGGGACAGGGAAGGTTCACCCCTCCACTTT. Translation: CASSGDREGSPLHF.

The DNA of the CDR3 is TGTGCCAGCAGCCAAGATCGGAGCATCTCCTACGAGCAGTACTTC. It codes for CASSQDRSISYEQYF. V is TRBV4-2 and J is TRBJ2-7; D uncertain. Germline CDR1 and CDR2: LGHNA and YNFKEQ. Deletions cut 0 bases from V and 0 bases from J, with 9 bases between. The CDR3 extends over 15 amino acids.

The J gene is TRBJ2-7, the V gene TRBV4-1, with D perhaps matching TRBD1 (5 bases). Germline CDR1 reads MGHRA; CDR2 reads YSYEKL. The ends were cut back, 1 base at V and 1 base at J, with 8 bases in the middle. The CDR3 contains 14 residues. CDR3 bases: TGCGCCAGCAGCCAAGGGGGCAGGTCCTACGAGCAGTACTTC. As protein: CASSQGGRSYEQYF.